A single TCR beta chain is shown here with its context. Its antigen is unidentified. Assay: immunoSEQ multiplex PCR; the TCRdb copy retains only in-frame clones and omits some. There are approximately 130,000 clones in the sample; 85% to 95% occur only once, and over 0.15% lies in the top ten. This sample stems from a study of graft-versus-host responses after intestinal transplantation. About the research overall: The whole recipient group had anti-thymocyte globulin induction followed by tacrolimus and steroids for two to four years. Findings and caveats of the study: Analysis identified GvH clones in recipient marrow, with some appearing first in ileum or blood. Peak levels of circulating GvH clones tracked with early post-transplant HvG declines.

The CDR3 length is 14 residues. CDR1 and CDR2 (germline): LNHNV, YYDKDF (reference sequence). Trimming left V 0 bases short and J 7 bases short, with 9 bases between. This receptor was obtained from a human donor who received an intestinal transplant. V and J are TRBV15 and TRBJ2-2; no reliable D call. This material consisted of unstimulated CD4+ T cells sorted from spleen or lymph node cells, taken before intestinal transplant. CDR3 amino acids: CATSRDGAIGELFF. The CDR3 nucleotides are TGTGCCACCAGCAGAGATGGAGCCATCGGGGAGCTGTTTTTT.